This T cell receptor (beta chain) is from a study of human T cells and chemical hapten exposure. Study context: Diphenylcyclopropenone was administered weekly to the scalp of patients throughout the approximately 25-week study.

The germline V gene encodes CDR1 SGHVS and CDR2 FNYEAQ. The trim removed 5 bases at V and 0 bases at J, leaving 5 bases unmatched. This CDR3 spans 15 amino acids. Time point noted: pre-sensitization, week 0. Specified treatment: therapeutic diphenylcyclopropenone sensitization with weekly scalp DPC. Each CDR3 protein is one row after TCRdb ran MiXCR on the RACE reads. This table holds under 110,000 distinct CDR3 sequences, 10% to 15% found once. This clonotype has just a few counts. The specimen was whole blood, collected in connection with sensitization to the hapten diphenylcyclopropenone (DPC). The TCR comes from a woman in her 50s with alopecia areata. Some clones in this sample may be carry-over from other donors' samples. J is TRBJ2-3 and V is TRBV7-6, with 7 bases matching TRBD2. The chain's CDR3 is CASSRLALSTDTQYF. The DNA of the CDR3 is TGTGCCAGCAGCAGACTAGCCCTAAGCACAGATACGCAGTATTTT.